This T cell receptor (beta chain) appears in the sequencing data of a study of cytomegalovirus exposure and HLA in healthy donors. PCR involved 60 Vbeta and 13 Jbeta primers. Assay used: immunoSEQ multiplex PCR; TCRdb lists only in-frame clones, some missing. Of roughly 150,000 clones in the sample, approximately 85% are singletons; the top ten hold 2% to 3%. Concerning this clone: What it binds is unknown.

Whole-study findings and limits: Earlier results showed most TCR beta V segments being productive about 87% or about 30% of the time.

The TCR comes from a young man in good health and CMV-seropositive. Sequencing was carried out using PBMCs.

Here the CDR3 DNA reads TGTGCCAGCAGCCTCCCGGGACTAGCGGGCTACAATGAGCAGTTCTTC. Its translation: CASSLPGLAGYNEQFF. V and J are TRBV5-5 and TRBJ2-1; the match to TRBD2 covers 12 bases. The CDR3 runs to 16 residues. The germline gives CDR1 SGHKS, CDR2 YYEKEE (reference sequence). Trimming took 4 bases from V and 3 from J; bases not matched to a gene: 5.